The T cell receptor beta chain described here comes from a study of T cells after yellow fever vaccination (dated by TCRdb to the late 2010s). Background for the entire study: Libraries from fractions with low cell numbers were prepared with the SMART-Seq v4 Ultra Low Input RNA kit. To follow T-cell clones before and after primary and booster YFV17D yellow fever vaccination, bulk TCR alpha and beta repertoires were sequenced over time. The cohort comprised two healthy male donors, one aged 18 to 30 and one aged 30 to 39 years. Blood samples were taken at several timepoints before and after primary and secondary immunization, and bulk PBMC replicates and cell subsets were isolated. Overall results and qualifications from the work: The secondary T-cell response was found to be weaker but faster than the primary response, with a peak reached on day 5 rather than on day 15. Only a couple of donors were included in the study, so the extent to which the findings can be generalized is limited. A small share of clonotypes was detected in both CD4 and CD8 compartments, with the overlap likely arising from convergent recombination. Computational filtering was required because FACS-sorted repertoires could contain abundant contaminating clonotypes from the bulk population. Most clones expanded after primary vaccination were re-detected after the booster (almost 98% of CD4 and roughly 87% of CD8), suggesting broad memory maintenance.

Explained via the paper, the treatment or condition label denotes: live attenuated yellow fever vaccine strain. At every blood-draw timepoint, two biological replicates of bulk PBMCs were collected. PBMCs were isolated from peripheral blood using a standard Ficoll-Paque protocol. TriZol was used to extract RNA from bulk PBMCs, from CD4 and CD8 fractions, and from dextramer-positive and dextramer-negative fractions. TCR cDNA was synthesized by 5'RACE template switching, through which a universal primer site and unique molecular identifiers were introduced. Priming for cDNA synthesis came from both the TCR alpha and TCR beta constant segments. Two PCR steps were used to amplify libraries, with sample barcodes and sequencing adapters being added in the second step. Libraries were sequenced on Illumina HiSeq 2500 (2x100 bp) or NovaSeq (2x150 bp). Processing in the source paper ran as follows. MIGEC was used to demultiplex reads and collapse the reads into UMI consensus sequences, and MiXCR was used for V(D)J alignment. Clonotypes responding to the vaccine were identified with edgeR on replicate PBMC samples, with the criteria of FDR below 0.01 and a log2 fold change above 5 up to day 15. Each bulk clonotype received a CD4 or CD8 identity based on whether the sequenced CD4 or CD8 repertoire contained that clonotype at higher abundance. Using fastp at Q25 and MiXCR, TCRdb reprocessed the public reads and kept productive beta chains. Identical CDR3 proteins give one entry, which carries the most common genes and DNA. TCRdb assigned the V and J calls; the authors' analysis was not used. This sample gives hundreds of thousands of distinct CDR3 sequences in total; approximately 13% of them show up just once. The ten top clones hold more than 12% of the sample.

There are a few counts of this clonotype. The antigen it binds to is not known. Within one base of it there is no much larger clone, and no base qualities were kept. Including cysteine and phenylalanine, the CDR3 has 14 amino acids. The sequence is cut down to CDR3 DNA, 42 bases in frame from base 1. V is cut back by 9 bases and J by 3 bases, with 2 bases in the junction unmatched. The CDR1 and CDR2 encoded by the germline V gene are KGHDR and SFDVKD. The sequence was obtained from a man between 25 and 39 years old who received the YFV17D yellow fever vaccine. This sequence uses TRBV24-1 and TRBJ2-3, and 13 junction bases match TRBD2. Here the sequenced sample was PBMCs, taken on the day of the yellow fever booster vaccination. The CDR3 reads as follows: CATRTSGSTDTQYF. The nucleotide sequence is TGTGCCACCCGGACTAGCGGGAGTACAGATACGCAGTATTTT.